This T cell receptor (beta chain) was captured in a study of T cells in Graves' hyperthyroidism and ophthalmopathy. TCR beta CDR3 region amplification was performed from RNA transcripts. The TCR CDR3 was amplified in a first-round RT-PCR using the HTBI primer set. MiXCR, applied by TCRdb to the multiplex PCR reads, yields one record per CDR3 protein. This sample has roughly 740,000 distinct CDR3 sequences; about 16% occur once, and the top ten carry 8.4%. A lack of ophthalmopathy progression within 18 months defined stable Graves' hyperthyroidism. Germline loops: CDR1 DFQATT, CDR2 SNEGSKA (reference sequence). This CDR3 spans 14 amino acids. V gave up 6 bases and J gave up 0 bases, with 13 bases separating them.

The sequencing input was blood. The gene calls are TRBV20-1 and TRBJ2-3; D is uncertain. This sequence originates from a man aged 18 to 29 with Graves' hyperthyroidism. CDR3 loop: CSAGALSSTDTQYF. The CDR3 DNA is TGCAGTGCAGGAGCTTTATCTAGCACAGATACGCAGTATTTT.